These 17 T cell receptor beta chains came from one sample sequenced in a study of OX40 agonist ivuxolimab in advanced cancers. The library relied on the immunoSEQ multiplex PCR assay. Here the immuneACCESS table is served through TCRdb, limited to in-frame sequences with V and J called. Missing clones are a known gap in these copies; in checked studies unresolved V genes cover under half, and the rest lacks a known reason. This sample holds tens of thousands of clones; 80% to 95% were observed only once. Roughly 12% of the sample rests with the top ten. This sample comprised CD4+ or CD8+ T cells sorted from blood, obtained in a trial of the OX40 agonist ivuxolimab. The source of these receptors is an adult with an advanced solid tumor such as melanoma, head and neck, liver or kidney cancer.

V gene TRBV6-6 combines with J gene TRBJ1-5; a weak D match, TRBD1 (5 bases). Trimming left V 0 bases short and J 3 bases short, with 9 bases between. The V gene's germline CDR1 is MNHNY and CDR2 SVGAGI (reference sequence). The CDR3 extends over 15 amino acids. The CDR3 nucleotides read TGTGCCAGCAGTTACTCGGCAGGGTACAATCAGCCCCAGCATTTT. Its translation is CASSYSAGYNQPQHF.

Remarks on this clone: The final CDR3 position lacks the conserved phenylalanine or tryptophan, pointing to a likely read error. Because the CDR3's place on the DNA is in doubt, the DNA is left out and the CDR3 is given as listed by TCRdb. The chain is built from TRBV15 and TRBJ2-3; the table names TRBD1, a call not compared with the DNA. The CDR3 is 11 amino acids long, termini counted. Germline loops: CDR1 LNHNV, CDR2 YYDKDF (reference sequence). CDR3 loop: CATSRAGAPIV.

The gene calls are TRBV15 and TRBJ2-1; no clear D. Germline V lookup: CDR1 LNHNV, CDR2 YYDKDF (reference sequence). The CDR3 has 13 amino acids. Trimming took off 1 base at V and 6 bases at J, with 7 bases between the two ends. The CDR3 reads CATSRGGINEQFF. The CDR3 DNA sequence: TGTGCCACCAGCAGAGGAGGCATCAATGAGCAGTTCTTC.

The chain has TRBV4-1 and TRBJ1-4; weak D call: TRBD1 (6 bases). The germline V gene has CDR1 MGHRA and CDR2 YSYEKL. With 1 base removed from V and 8 bases from J, the gap between germline ends came to 23 bases. The CDR3 loop spans 18 amino acids. The DNA of the CDR3 is TGCGCCAGCAGCCAAGTGGCAGGGGCTGGAACGAGGGGGGAAAAACTGTTTTTT. Amino acid sequence: CASSQVAGAGTRGEKLFF.

The gene calls are TRBV28 and TRBJ2-7, with a tentative D call TRBD2 (6 bases). Germline values: CDR1 MDHEN, CDR2 SYDVKM. Deletions cut 4 bases from V and 4 bases from J, with 14 bases between. The CDR3 runs to 14 residues. The CDR3 DNA is TGTGCCAGCAGTTCTCCGGGACGGGAGTACGAGCAGTACTTC. Residues: CASSSPGREYEQYF.

This chain joins TRBV7-2 and TRBJ1-1; D is possibly TRBD1 (5 bases). Germline V gene sequence: CDR1 SGHTA, CDR2 FQGNSA. Trimming took 1 base from V and 5 from J, leaving 14 bases between them. The CDR3 is 15 amino acids. The CDR3 loop reads CASSLGWGMGTEAFF. The DNA for the CDR3 is TGTGCCAGCAGCTTAGGTTGGGGGATGGGGACTGAAGCTTTCTTT.

The V call is TRBV5-1, the J call TRBJ2-3; 10 bases agree with TRBD2. Unmatched junction bases numbered 7, after V lost 4 bases and J lost 2 bases. The CDR3 covers 16 residues. Germline values: CDR1 SGHRS, CDR2 YFSETQ. DNA of the CDR3: TGCGCCAGCAGCCGACGGACTAGCGGAAACACAGATACGCAGTATTTT. This encodes CASSRRTSGNTDTQYF. Combining the CDR3 with reference TRBV5-1 and TRBJ2-3 gives the whole variable domain KAGVTQTPRYLIKTRGQQVTLSCSPISGHRSVSWYQQTPGQGLQFLFEYFSETQRNKGNFPGRFSGRQFSNSRSEMNVSTLELGDSALYLCASSRRTSGNTDTQYFGPGTRLTVL.

The chain uses TRBV6-4 and TRBJ2-3; TRBD1 matches at 7 bases. This CDR3 region has 14 residues. The germline V gene has CDR1 MRHNA and CDR2 SNTAGT. The J segment lost 0 bases and the V segment lost 8 bases, leaving 5 bases of the junction unmatched. The CDR3 loop reads CASRGQDSTDTQYF. In DNA form, the CDR3 reads TGTGCCAGCCGCGGACAGGATAGCACAGATACGCAGTATTTT.

CDR3 sequence: CASHLVLGRGPYEQYF. The CDR3 nucleotides read TGTGCCAGCCACCTAGTCTTAGGAAGGGGTCCCTACGAGCAGTACTTC. The chain couples TRBV2 to TRBJ2-7; TRBD1 is a possible D gene (5 bases). V was shortened by 8 bases and J by 2 bases, with 22 bases between the two germline ends. Germline V gene lookup returns CDR1 SNHLY and CDR2 FYNNEI. The CDR3 covers 16 residues.

The J gene is TRBJ1-3, the V gene TRBV5-1, with unresolved D. Germline assignment: CDR1 SGHRS and CDR2 YFSETQ. The germline V and J ends were trimmed by 4 bases and 0 bases, with 8 bases remaining between them. This CDR3 is 14 amino acids long. The CDR3 nucleotides are TGCGCCAGCAGCGTGGACGGCTCTGGAAACACCATATATTTT. Amino acids: CASSVDGSGNTIYF.

CDR3 sequence reads: CASSLTGQEPYEQYF. CDR3 DNA: TGTGCCAGCAGCCTCACCGGACAGGAACCTTACGAGCAGTACTTC. The V and J genes are TRBV7-2 and TRBJ2-7; the match to TRBD1 covers 7 bases. Trimming removed 5 bases from V and 4 bases from J; junction bases left unmatched: 11. Per germline, CDR1 SGHTA and CDR2 FQGNSA. CDR3 size: 15 residues.

The V call is TRBV5-4, the J call TRBJ2-7, with 8 positions matching TRBD1. Trimming cost V 3 bases and J 7 bases; bases outside gene matches: 12. The CDR3 has 15 residues. Germline-derived CDR1 and CDR2 are SGHNT and YYREEE (reference sequence). CDR3 sequence: CASSSYGQGVQEQYF. CDR3 in DNA: TGTGCCAGCAGCTCCTACGGACAGGGAGTCCAAGAGCAGTACTTC.

The rearrangement uses TRBV5-1 and TRBJ2-7, with 7 bases matching TRBD1. After removal of 2 bases from V and 3 bases from J, the junction contained 8 bases not matched to a gene. CDR1 and CDR2 (germline): SGHRS, YFSETQ. The CDR3 length is 15 residues. The CDR3 DNA reads as TGCGCCAGCAGCTTAACAGGGGAAATCTTCTACGAGCAGTACTTC. Its protein product is CASSLTGEIFYEQYF.

There are a few counts of this clone. This rearrangement joins TRBV27 to TRBJ2-1, with 7 bases aligning to TRBD1. CDR1 and CDR2 from the germline V gene are MNHEY and SMNVEV (reference sequence). Unmatched junction bases numbered 10, after V lost 6 bases and J lost 2 bases. The CDR3 spans 16 residues. This CDR3 reads CASSPLTGVTYNEQFF. CDR3 nucleotide sequence: TGTGCCAGCAGCCCCCTCACAGGGGTCACCTACAATGAGCAGTTCTTC.

The chain recombines TRBV7-9 with TRBJ1-1, with 10 bases aligning to TRBD1. Germline assignment: CDR1 SEHNR and CDR2 FQNEAQ (reference sequence). This CDR3 comprises 13 residues. The trim removed 7 bases at V and 11 bases at J, leaving 10 bases unmatched. The CDR3 here is CASINRDRGEAFF. The CDR3 DNA sequence: TGTGCCAGCATTAACCGGGACAGGGGAGAGGCTTTCTTT.

Comments on this clone: Its ends do not fully match the called genes, so a read error is possible. This chain joins TRBV7-7 and TRBJ2-3, with D uncertain. The CDR3 length is 12 residues. CDR1 is SSHAT, CDR2 FNYEAQ, per germline (reference sequence). This chain's CDR3 is CASSPGTDTQYF. In DNA form, the CDR3 reads TGTGCTAGCAGCCCAGGCACAGATACGCAGTATTTT.

The genes are TRBV6-5 and TRBJ1-2; no firm D call. Germline CDR1 MNHEY, CDR2 SVGAGI. CDR3 length equals 14 residues. Trimming stripped 8 bases from V and 1 base from J, with 14 bases between. The CDR3 DNA is TGTGCCAGCCGGGTCCCCGGTATTAACTATGGCTACACCTTC. Translated, it gives CASRVPGINYGYTF.